This TCR beta chain was recovered during a study of blood T cell repertoires in COVID-19. Overall study context: The samples span acute and convalescent COVID-19 from the United States, Italy and Spain. T cells, B-cell-depleted T cells, or PBMCs supplied cDNA or gDNA.

The table lists this clone with a count of one. Patients at the Seattle site were enrolled during active infection and followed longitudinally. Authors' methods: Reference gene primer amplification gave estimated nucleated cell counts. Sequenced by immunoSEQ multiplex PCR; TCRdb stores in-frame clones only, minus some. D and trimming were read from the DNA, whereas the V and J calls and clone size are those reported in that table. The data show around 290,000 clones, with approximately 86% seen just once and under 15% held by the top ten. V shed 3 bases, J shed 8 bases, and the junction held 4 bases outside the gene matches. Germline values: CDR1 SGHNT, CDR2 YENEEA. The CDR3 contains 13 residues.

Sequencing input: peripheral blood. This sequence joins TRBV11-3 and TRBJ1-3; the match to TRBD1 covers 7 bases. This receptor was taken from a woman between 70 and 85 years old with COVID-19, enrolled during active disease. DNA of the CDR3: TGTGCCAGCAGCTTGAGCAGGGGGGACACCATATATTTT. Translated: CASSLSRGDTIYF.